Listed below are T cell receptor beta chains from one sample, sequenced in a study of patients and donors after allogeneic stem cell transplantation. Each CDR3 protein is one row after TCRdb ran MiXCR on the RT-PCR reads. The sample consists of some 880,000 distinct CDR3 sequences, roughly 18% of them appearing once. Sequencing input: blood, either unsorted or a sorted T cell fraction (not recorded which). The origin of the receptors is a human donor who was either an allogeneic HSCT recipient or a stem cell or donor lymphocyte infusion donor (not recorded which). It is not recorded whose cells these are; they may come from a transplant donor. Each CDR3 is given with its conserved first and last residue. The D gene is left open where the match is weak. Clone size is stated in some rows and not others, as once, few, many or a class when expanded.

j_gene: TRBJ2-3
d_gene: TRBD2
abundance: NA
v_gene: TRBV20-1
CDR3aa: CSARDSGVYRYF
CDR3nt: TGCAGTGCTAGAGATAGCGGGGTCTATCGGTATTTT

j_gene: TRBJ1-3
d_gene: NA
abundance: NA
v_gene: TRBV3-1
CDR3aa: CASSQVLNTIYF
CDR3nt: TGTGCCAGCAGCCAAGTGTTAAACACCATATATTTT

j_gene: TRBJ2-1
d_gene: TRBD2
abundance: NA
v_gene: TRBV6-5
CDR3aa: CASSYHHSGGGEQFF
CDR3nt: TGTGCCAGCAGTTACCACCATAGCGGGGGAGGTGAGCAGTTCTTC

j_gene: TRBJ1-2
d_gene: TRBD1
abundance: few
v_gene: TRBV20-1
CDR3aa: CSADRDRGRRGYTF
CDR3nt: TGCAGTGCGGACCGGGACAGGGGGAGGAGGGGCTACACCTTC

j_gene: TRBJ2-5
d_gene: NA
abundance: few
v_gene: TRBV12-3/TRBV12-4
CDR3aa: CASSPSIQETQYF
CDR3nt: TGTGCCAGCAGTCCATCCATTCAAGAGACCCAGTACTTC

j_gene: TRBJ1-5
d_gene: NA
abundance: once
v_gene: TRBV19
CDR3aa: CASHHRAVVVGPQHF
CDR3nt: TGTGCCAGCCATCACCGGGCGGTAGTGGTAGGGCCCCAGCATTTT

j_gene: TRBJ1-1
d_gene: NA
abundance: NA
v_gene: TRBV29-1
CDR3aa: CSVSWAAPYTEAFF
CDR3nt: TGCAGCGTTAGCTGGGCGGCACCTTACACTGAAGCTTTCTTT

j_gene: TRBJ2-1
d_gene: NA
abundance: few
v_gene: TRBV3-1
CDR3aa: CASSPNLMIVVNNEQFF
CDR3nt: TGTGCCAGCAGCCCTAACTTGATGATTGTAGTTAACAATGAGCAGTTCTTC

j_gene: TRBJ2-4
d_gene: TRBD1
abundance: NA
v_gene: TRBV19
CDR3aa: CASSNRDRGSYF
CDR3nt: TGTGCCAGTAGTAACAGGGACAGGGGTTCGTACTTC

j_gene: TRBJ2-7
d_gene: NA
abundance: NA
v_gene: TRBV11-2
CDR3aa: CASSSTYRERKQYF
CDR3nt: TGTGCCAGCAGCTCCACATACAGGGAAAGAAAGCAGTACTTC

j_gene: TRBJ2-4
d_gene: TRBD2
abundance: few
v_gene: TRBV4-3
CDR3aa: CASSLGWTSEVGIQYF
CDR3nt: TGCGCCAGCAGCCTGGGCTGGACTAGCGAGGTTGGCATTCAGTACTTC

j_gene: TRBJ1-1
d_gene: TRBD1
abundance: NA
v_gene: TRBV5-5
CDR3aa: CASSPLDRGGHVQAFF
CDR3nt: TGTGCCAGCAGCCCATTGGACAGGGGAGGGCACGTCCAAGCTTTCTTT

j_gene: TRBJ1-5
d_gene: TRBD1
abundance: NA
v_gene: TRBV9
CDR3aa: CASSEGTGANQPQHF
CDR3nt: TGTGCCAGCAGCGAGGGGACAGGGGCAAATCAGCCCCAGCATTTT

j_gene: TRBJ2-3
d_gene: NA
abundance: NA
v_gene: TRBV25-1
CDR3aa: CASSPVVGRGNTQYF
CDR3nt: TGTGCCAGCAGCCCCGTGGTTGGGAGAGGGAATACGCAGTATTTT

j_gene: TRBJ2-4
d_gene: TRBD2
abundance: NA
v_gene: TRBV4-1
CDR3aa: CASSQTSAPAKNIQYF
CDR3nt: TGCGCCAGCAGCCAAACTAGCGCCCCAGCCAAAAACATTCAGTACTTC

j_gene: TRBJ1-5
d_gene: NA
abundance: few
v_gene: TRBV5-1
CDR3aa: CASSGGLGKPQHF
CDR3nt: TGCGCCAGCAGCGGGGGACTCGGTAAGCCCCAGCATTTT

j_gene: TRBJ2-1
d_gene: NA
abundance: few
v_gene: TRBV27
CDR3aa: CASSSVRVLYNEQFF
CDR3nt: TGTGCCAGCAGCAGCGTGAGGGTCCTCTACAATGAGCAGTTCTTC

j_gene: TRBJ1-3
d_gene: NA
abundance: many
v_gene: TRBV7-9
CDR3aa: CASSLAGGGNTIYF
CDR3nt: TGTGCCAGCAGCTTAGCAGGCGGTGGAAACACCATATATTTT

j_gene: TRBJ2-1
d_gene: TRBD2
abundance: NA
v_gene: TRBV5-1
CDR3aa: CASSSLRGGSSYNEQFF
CDR3nt: TGCGCCAGCAGCTCTCTTCGCGGGGGGTCCTCCTACAATGAGCAGTTCTTC

j_gene: TRBJ2-1
d_gene: NA
abundance: few
v_gene: TRBV12-3/TRBV12-4
CDR3aa: CASSRRESKGREQFF
CDR3nt: TGTGCCAGCAGCCGCCGGGAGTCTAAAGGCAGGGAGCAGTTCTTC

j_gene: TRBJ1-1
d_gene: NA
abundance: few
v_gene: TRBV29-1
CDR3aa: CSVEKGVLGTEAFF
CDR3nt: TGCAGCGTTGAAAAGGGGGTCCTGGGGACTGAAGCTTTCTTT

j_gene: TRBJ2-5
d_gene: NA
abundance: NA
v_gene: TRBV14
CDR3aa: CASSQGAGGETQYF
CDR3nt: TGTGCCAGCAGCCAAGGGGCAGGAGGAGAGACCCAGTACTTC

j_gene: TRBJ2-1
d_gene: TRBD2
abundance: many
v_gene: TRBV20-1
CDR3aa: CSAWGLAGTNEQFF
CDR3nt: TGCAGTGCTTGGGGACTAGCGGGAACCAATGAGCAGTTCTTC

j_gene: TRBJ1-2
d_gene: NA
abundance: NA
v_gene: TRBV12-3/TRBV12-4
CDR3aa: CASSLGGGFYGYTF
CDR3nt: TGTGCCAGCAGCTTAGGAGGTGGATTCTATGGCTACACCTTC

j_gene: TRBJ2-7
d_gene: NA
abundance: NA
v_gene: TRBV3-1
CDR3aa: CASTSYLGEQYF
CDR3nt: TGTGCCAGCACTTCCTATCTGGGCGAGCAGTACTTC

j_gene: TRBJ1-1
d_gene: NA
abundance: few
v_gene: TRBV13
CDR3aa: CASSLDRLGTEAFF
CDR3nt: TGTGCCAGCAGCTTAGACAGGTTAGGAACTGAAGCTTTCTTT

j_gene: TRBJ2-1
d_gene: NA
abundance: NA
v_gene: TRBV6-5
CDR3aa: CASSLGTLGEQFF
CDR3nt: TGTGCCAGCAGTTTAGGGACTCTCGGGGAGCAGTTCTTC

j_gene: TRBJ2-7
d_gene: TRBD2
abundance: few
v_gene: TRBV25-1
CDR3aa: CASSDVPGGPYEQYF
CDR3nt: TGTGCCAGCAGTGATGTACCGGGAGGCCCCTACGAGCAGTACTTC

j_gene: TRBJ2-1
d_gene: TRBD2
abundance: NA
v_gene: TRBV7-2
CDR3aa: CASSFTSGRVNEQFF
CDR3nt: TGTGCCAGCAGCTTCACTAGCGGGAGAGTCAATGAGCAGTTCTTC

j_gene: TRBJ2-7
d_gene: NA
abundance: NA
v_gene: TRBV3-1
CDR3aa: CASSHSRDEQYF
CDR3nt: TGTGCCAGCAGCCACTCCAGGGACGAGCAGTACTTC

j_gene: TRBJ2-3
d_gene: NA
abundance: NA
v_gene: TRBV30
CDR3aa: CAWSQTTDTQYF
CDR3nt: TGTGCCTGGAGCCAGACCACAGATACGCAGTATTTT

j_gene: TRBJ2-7
d_gene: NA
abundance: NA
v_gene: TRBV24-1
CDR3aa: CATSDPRTYEQYF
CDR3nt: TGTGCCACCAGTGATCCCCGAACTTACGAGCAGTACTTC

j_gene: TRBJ2-2
d_gene: NA
abundance: few
v_gene: TRBV9
CDR3aa: CASSVGPATNTGELFF
CDR3nt: TGTGCCAGCAGCGTAGGGCCAGCCACGAACACCGGGGAGCTGTTTTTT

j_gene: TRBJ2-7
d_gene: TRBD1
abundance: NA
v_gene: TRBV4-3
CDR3aa: CASSQARTGYDEQYF
CDR3nt: TGCGCCAGCAGCCAGGCTCGGACAGGCTACGACGAGCAGTACTTC

j_gene: TRBJ2-1
d_gene: TRBD2
abundance: few
v_gene: TRBV12-3/TRBV12-4
CDR3aa: CASSLLAGDNNEQFF
CDR3nt: TGTGCCAGCAGTTTACTAGCGGGGGACAACAATGAGCAGTTCTTC

j_gene: TRBJ2-5
d_gene: NA
abundance: few
v_gene: TRBV15
CDR3aa: CATSRARTGETQYF
CDR3nt: TGTGCCACCAGCAGAGCGAGAACCGGGGAGACCCAGTACTTC

j_gene: TRBJ2-2
d_gene: TRBD2
abundance: few
v_gene: TRBV12-3/TRBV12-4
CDR3aa: CASSRSGGTSGTGELFF
CDR3nt: TGTGCCAGCAGCCGAAGTGGGGGGACTAGCGGCACCGGGGAGCTGTTTTTT

j_gene: TRBJ2-7
d_gene: TRBD1
abundance: many
v_gene: TRBV12-3/TRBV12-4
CDR3aa: CASSGTDSYEQYF
CDR3nt: TGTGCCAGCTCCGGGACAGACTCCTACGAGCAGTACTTC

j_gene: TRBJ2-7
d_gene: TRBD1
abundance: NA
v_gene: TRBV9
CDR3aa: CASSVGGTGYYEQYF
CDR3nt: TGTGCCAGCAGCGTAGGCGGGACAGGGTACTACGAGCAGTACTTC